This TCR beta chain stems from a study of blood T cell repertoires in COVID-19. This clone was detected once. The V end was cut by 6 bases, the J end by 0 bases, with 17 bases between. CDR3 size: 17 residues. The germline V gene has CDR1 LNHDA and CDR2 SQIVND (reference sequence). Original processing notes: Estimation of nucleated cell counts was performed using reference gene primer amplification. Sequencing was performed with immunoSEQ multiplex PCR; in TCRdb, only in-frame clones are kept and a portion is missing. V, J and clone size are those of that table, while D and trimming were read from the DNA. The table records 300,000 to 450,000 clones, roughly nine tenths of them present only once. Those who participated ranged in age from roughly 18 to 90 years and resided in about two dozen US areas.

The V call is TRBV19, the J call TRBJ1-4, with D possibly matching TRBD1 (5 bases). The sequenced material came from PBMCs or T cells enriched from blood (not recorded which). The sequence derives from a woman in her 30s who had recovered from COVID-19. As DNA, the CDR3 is TGTGCCAGTAGCCCCCGGGCGCGGGGACCAACTAATGAAAAACTGTTTTTT. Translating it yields CASSPRARGPTNEKLFF.